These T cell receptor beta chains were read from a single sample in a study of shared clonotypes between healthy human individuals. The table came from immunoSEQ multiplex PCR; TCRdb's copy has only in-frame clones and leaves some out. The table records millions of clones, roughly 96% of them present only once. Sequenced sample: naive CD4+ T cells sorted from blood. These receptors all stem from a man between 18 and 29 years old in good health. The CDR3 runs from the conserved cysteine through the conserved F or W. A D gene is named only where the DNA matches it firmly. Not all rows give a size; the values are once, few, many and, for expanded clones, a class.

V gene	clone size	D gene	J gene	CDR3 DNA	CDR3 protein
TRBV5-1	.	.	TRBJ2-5	TGCGCCAGCAGCCCGAGCGGGACAGTGGAGACCCAGTACTTC	CASSPSGTVETQYF
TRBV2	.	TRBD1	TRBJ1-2	TGTGCCAGCAGGGGGACAGGGGTTCAGTACTATGGCTACACCTTC	CASRGTGVQYYGYTF
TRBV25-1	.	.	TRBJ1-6	TGTGCCAGCAGTACGGGGGGGCCTGAGTCACCCCTCCACTTT	CASSTGGPESPLHF
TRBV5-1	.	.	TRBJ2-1	TGCGCCAGCAGCTTGGGGGTGGAGCAGTTCTTC	CASSLGVEQFF
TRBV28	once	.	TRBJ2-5	TGTGCCAGCAGCCGCCGGTTGGAGACCCAGTACTTC	CASSRRLETQYF
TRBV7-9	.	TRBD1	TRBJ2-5	TGTGCCAGCAGCGACCGACAGGGGACCCAAGAGACCCAGTACTTC	CASSDRQGTQETQYF
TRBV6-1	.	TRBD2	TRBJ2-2	TGTGCCAGCAGTGGAAGGGTAGGGACTAGCGGGAGGGCGAACACCGGGGAGCTGTTTTTT	CASSGRVGTSGRANTGELFF
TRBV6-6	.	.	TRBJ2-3	TGTGCCAGCAGCCTTCGAAGGAGCACAGATACGCAGTATTTT	CASSLRRSTDTQYF
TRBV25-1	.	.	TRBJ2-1	TGTGCCAGCAGTGGACACAGATCCTACAATGAGCAGTTCTTC	CASSGHRSYNEQFF
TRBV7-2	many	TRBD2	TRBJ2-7	TGTGCCAGCAGCTTAGCGGGGAGCGGGAGAGCCGAGCAGTACTTC	CASSLAGSGRAEQYF
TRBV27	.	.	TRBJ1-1	TGTGCCAGCACCCTAGTCGCTGGGGGCACTGAAGCTTTCTTT	CASTLVAGGTEAFF
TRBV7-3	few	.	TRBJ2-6	TGTGCCAGCAGCATGACAGAGCCCGGCTCTGGGGCCAACGTCCTGACTTTC	CASSMTEPGSGANVLTF
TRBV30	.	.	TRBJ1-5	TGTGCCTTGGGGGGGACGGGCAATCAGCCCCAGCATTTT	CALGGTGNQPQHF
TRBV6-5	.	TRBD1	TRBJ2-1	TGTGCCAGCAGAACCCCGGGACAGGGACTCAATGAGCAGTTCTTC	CASRTPGQGLNEQFF
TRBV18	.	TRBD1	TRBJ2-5	TGTGCCAGCTCACCGCGAGACAGGGGGTTCCAAGAGACCCAGTACTTC	CASSPRDRGFQETQYF
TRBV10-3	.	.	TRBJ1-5	TGTGCCATCAGTGAAAGTACAGTTAGCAATCAGCCCCAGCATTTT	CAISESTVSNQPQHF
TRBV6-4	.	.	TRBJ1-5	TGTGCCAGCAGTGACTCTTCGTGGGGCGGTCAGCCCCAGCATTTT	CASSDSSWGGQPQHF
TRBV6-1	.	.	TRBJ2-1	TGTGCCAGCAGCGGACTACAGAGCTCCTACAATGAGCAGTTCTTC	CASSGLQSSYNEQFF
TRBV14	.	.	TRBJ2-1	TGTGCCAGCAGCCAAGATCTCGGGAATGAGCAGTTCTTC	CASSQDLGNEQFF
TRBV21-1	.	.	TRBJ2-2	TGTGCCAGCAGCTCCCGGGACAGCTACACCGGGGAGCTGTTTTTT	CASSSRDSYTGELFF
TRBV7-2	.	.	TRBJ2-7	TGTGCCAGCAGCTTAGGGTTGGGGGCCGACGAGCAGTACTTC	CASSLGLGADEQYF
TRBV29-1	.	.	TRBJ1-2	TGCAGCGTTGGGGTTTCGGGCAGGGTCTATGGCTACACCTTC	CSVGVSGRVYGYTF
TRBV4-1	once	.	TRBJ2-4	TGCGCCAGCAGCCATGTCCGGGAGAGAACCCGCAAAAACATTCAGTACTTC	CASSHVRERTRKNIQYF
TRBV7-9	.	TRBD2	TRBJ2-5	TGTGCCAGCCGGGTGGGCGCGGGAGATGAGACCCAGTACTTC	CASRVGAGDETQYF
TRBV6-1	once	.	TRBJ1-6	TGTGCCAGCAGTGAACCGGGGAAGGGTTCACCCCTCCACTTT	CASSEPGKGSPLHF
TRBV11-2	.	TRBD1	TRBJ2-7	TGTGCCAGCAGCCAATATAGGACAGGGGGCTACGAGCAGTACTTC	CASSQYRTGGYEQYF
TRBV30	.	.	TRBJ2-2	TGTGCCTGGAGTGGGGGCTTAGCCAAAGGGGAGCTGTTTTTT	CAWSGGLAKGELFF
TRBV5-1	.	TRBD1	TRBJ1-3	TGCGCCAGCAGCCCGTCGGGACAGGGGGCATTGGACACCATATATTTT	CASSPSGQGALDTIYF
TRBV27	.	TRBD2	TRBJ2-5	TGTGCCAGCAGCCCCCGGACTAGCGGGACCAGAACTCGAAAGACCCAGTACTTC	CASSPRTSGTRTRKTQYF
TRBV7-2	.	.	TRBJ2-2	TGTGCCAGCAGCCCCACCGGGGAGCTGTTTTTT	CASSPTGELFF
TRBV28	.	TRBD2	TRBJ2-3	TGTGCCAGCAGTTTATTAGCGGGAGGGGATACGCAGTATTTT	CASSLLAGGDTQYF
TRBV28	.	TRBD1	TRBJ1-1	TGTGCCAGCCGTACCGTACCGGGACAGGTTCTCACTGAAGCTTTCTTT	CASRTVPGQVLTEAFF
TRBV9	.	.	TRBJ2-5	TGTGCCAGCAGCGTAGCCACGACTGTAGCTGGGCAAGAGACCCAGTACTTC	CASSVATTVAGQETQYF
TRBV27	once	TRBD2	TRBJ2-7	TGTGCCAGCAGTCGACTCACGGGGGGGACTGAGTCCTACGAGCAGTACTTC	CASSRLTGGTESYEQYF
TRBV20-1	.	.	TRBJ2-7	TGCAGTGCTAGCGTTAGGGACGAGCAGTACTTC	CSASVRDEQYF
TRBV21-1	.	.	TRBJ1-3	TGTGCCAGCATTCGTGACAGGGGGCGGGATAGAAACACCATATATTTT	CASIRDRGRDRNTIYF